This TCR beta chain originates from a study of identical twins (dated by TCRdb to 2016 to 2018). Concerning the study at large: To test whether fetal clonotypes persist, this study deep-sequenced TCR alpha and beta repertoires from monozygotic twins, from unrelated adults of various ages, and from cord blood. To rule out contamination, the twin experiments were replicated at different times with different library preparation protocols.

Spanning cysteine to phenylalanine, the CDR3 consists of 14 amino acids. Here the CDR3 DNA is all that survives: 42 bases in frame from base 1. V sheds 6 bases and J sheds 2 bases, leaving 14 bases between their ends. Library creation used 5' RACE. For sequencing, an Illumina HiSeq 2000 was employed. A universal primer binding site was introduced by template switching, and a unique molecular identifier was present in the final cDNA, enabling accurate counting of TCR cDNA molecules. First-strand cDNA for TCR alpha and beta chains was synthesized from specific primers in the conserved constant-segment region. To control for contamination, every cDNA library was double barcoded, receiving both a SMART-Mk sample barcode and Illumina barcodes. TruSeq adapter sequences along with Illumina sample barcodes were introduced in two successive PCR steps. TCR alpha and beta cDNA libraries were sequenced on the Illumina HiSeq platform with custom primers. The study's own analysis went as follows. Unique molecular identifiers were extracted from raw reads with MiGEC, and CDR3 positions were determined with MiXCR. For each individual, recombination models were inferred using an EM algorithm with the repgenHMM and IGoR tools. Shared clonotype analysis was performed with the tcR package in R, normalizing sharing by the product of cloneset sizes. To study raw recombination without the effects of thymic and clonal selection, out-of-frame nonproductive sequences were analyzed. TCRdb's own reprocessing of the public reads used fastp at Q25 and MiXCR and kept productive beta chains. Duplicate CDR3 protein sequences are folded into a single record with the most common DNA and genes. TCRdb's processing, not the study's, gives the V and J calls here. The sample data list roughly 1,500,000 distinct CDR3 sequences, and less than 35% of these were observed just once. The top ten hold around 0.25% of the sample.

Results and caveats for the whole study, not just this receptor: Abundant cord blood beta clonotypes carried fewer insertions; young adult naive repertoires showed a weaker similar trend, while memory repertoires showed none. Out-of-frame TCR alpha sharing in monozygotic twins was systematically underestimated by recombination models, whereas sharing between unrelated individuals was in agreement with the recombination models. Compared with coincidental sharing between unrelated individuals, out-of-frame TCR alpha sequences shared between twins had an excess of sequences with low generation probability. Because the same donors could not be followed over many years, the conclusions relied on cross-sectional statistical analysis. Invariant T cells such as MAIT and iNKT could partly confound zero-insertion analyses, though diverse VJ usage argued against this for most clonotypes. Excess twin sharing in beta out-of-frame sequences was weaker because fewer shared sequences lowered the signal-to-noise ratio.

With regard to this clonotype: The target of this receptor is not known. No base-level quality is on record; no much larger clone is a single base apart.

Only healthy Caucasian donors were included. This clonotype was obtained from a newborn girl in good health. The chain is encoded by TRBV12-3 or TRBV12-4 joined to TRBJ2-7; the D region possibly corresponds to TRBD1 (5 bases align). Sample: cord blood. CDR3 loop: CASRDRGQPYEQYF. The DNA reads as follows: TGTGCCAGCAGGGACCGAGGACAACCCTACGAGCAGTACTTC.